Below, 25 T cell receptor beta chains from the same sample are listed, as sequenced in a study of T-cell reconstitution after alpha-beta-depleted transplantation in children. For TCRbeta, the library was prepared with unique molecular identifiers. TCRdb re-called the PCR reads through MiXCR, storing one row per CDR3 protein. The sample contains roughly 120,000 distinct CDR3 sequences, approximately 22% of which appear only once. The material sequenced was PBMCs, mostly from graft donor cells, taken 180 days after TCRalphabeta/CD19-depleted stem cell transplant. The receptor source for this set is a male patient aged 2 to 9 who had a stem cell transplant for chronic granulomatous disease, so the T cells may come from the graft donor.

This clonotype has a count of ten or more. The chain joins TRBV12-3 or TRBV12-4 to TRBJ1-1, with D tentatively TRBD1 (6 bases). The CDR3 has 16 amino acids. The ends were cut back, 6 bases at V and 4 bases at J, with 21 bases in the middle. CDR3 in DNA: TGTGCCAGCAGCCCGAACGGGGCGGGGGCAGGCACTGAAGCTTTCTTT. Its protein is CASSPNGAGAGTEAFF.

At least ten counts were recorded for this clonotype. CDR3 sequence reads: CASSLAKLAVTYNEQFF. In DNA, the CDR3 is TGCGCCAGCAGCTTGGCCAAACTAGCGGTTACCTACAATGAGCAGTTCTTC. The rearrangement uses TRBV5-1 and TRBJ2-1; 8 bases map to TRBD2. The V segment lost 0 bases and the J segment 2 bases; nucleotides outside the gene matches: 7. CDR3 length: 17 residues. Germline loops: CDR1 SGHRS, CDR2 YFSETQ.

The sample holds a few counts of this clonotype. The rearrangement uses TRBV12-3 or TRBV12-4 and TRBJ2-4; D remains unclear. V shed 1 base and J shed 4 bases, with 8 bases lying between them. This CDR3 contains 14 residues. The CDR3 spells CASSLGGGKNIQYF. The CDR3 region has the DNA TGTGCCAGCAGTTTAGGGGGTGGGAAAAACATTCAGTACTTC.

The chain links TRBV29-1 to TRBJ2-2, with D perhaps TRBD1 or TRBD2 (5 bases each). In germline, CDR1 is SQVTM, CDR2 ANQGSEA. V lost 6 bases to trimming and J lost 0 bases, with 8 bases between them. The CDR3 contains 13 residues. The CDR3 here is CSVGTANTGELFF. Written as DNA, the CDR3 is TGCAGCGTCGGGACGGCGAACACCGGGGAGCTGTTTTTT.

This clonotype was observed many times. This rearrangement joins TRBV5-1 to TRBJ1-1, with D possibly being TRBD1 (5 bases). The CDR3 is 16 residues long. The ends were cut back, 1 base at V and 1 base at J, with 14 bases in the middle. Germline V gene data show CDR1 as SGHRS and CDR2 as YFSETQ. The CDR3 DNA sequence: TGCGCCAGCAGCTTGTTGGTGGGGCAGGGGAACACTGAAGCTTTCTTT. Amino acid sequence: CASSLLVGQGNTEAFF. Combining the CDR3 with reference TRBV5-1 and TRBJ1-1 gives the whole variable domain KAGVTQTPRYLIKTRGQQVTLSCSPISGHRSVSWYQQTPGQGLQFLFEYFSETQRNKGNFPGRFSGRQFSNSRSEMNVSTLELGDSALYLCASSLLVGQGNTEAFFGQGTRLTVV.

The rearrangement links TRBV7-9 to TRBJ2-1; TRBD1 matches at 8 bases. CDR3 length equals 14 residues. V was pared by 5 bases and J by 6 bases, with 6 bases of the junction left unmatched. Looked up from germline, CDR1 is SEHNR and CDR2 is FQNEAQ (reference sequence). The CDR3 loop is CASSKWTGSNEQFF. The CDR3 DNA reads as TGTGCCAGCAGCAAATGGACAGGGTCCAATGAGCAGTTCTTC.

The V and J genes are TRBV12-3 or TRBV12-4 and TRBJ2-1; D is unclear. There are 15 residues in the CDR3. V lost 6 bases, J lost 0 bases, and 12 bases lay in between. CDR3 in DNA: TGTGCCAGCAGCCCTACGGAAAGCTCCTACAATGAGCAGTTCTTC. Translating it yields CASSPTESSYNEQFF.

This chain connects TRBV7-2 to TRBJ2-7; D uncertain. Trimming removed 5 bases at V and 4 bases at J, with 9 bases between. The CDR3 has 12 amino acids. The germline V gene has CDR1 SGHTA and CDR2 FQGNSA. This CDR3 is CASSPGFYEQYF. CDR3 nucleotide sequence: TGTGCCAGCAGCCCCGGGTTTTACGAGCAGTACTTC.

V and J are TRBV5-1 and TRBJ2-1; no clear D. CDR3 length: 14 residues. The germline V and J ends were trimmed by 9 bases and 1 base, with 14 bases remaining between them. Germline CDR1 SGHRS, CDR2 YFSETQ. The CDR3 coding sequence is TGCGCCACCAAGGACCAACCTTCCTACAATGAGCAGTTCTTC. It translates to CATKDQPSYNEQFF.

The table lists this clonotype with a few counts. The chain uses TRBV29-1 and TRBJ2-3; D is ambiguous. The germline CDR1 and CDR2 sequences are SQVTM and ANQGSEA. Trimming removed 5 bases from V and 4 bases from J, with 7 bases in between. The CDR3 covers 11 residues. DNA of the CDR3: TGCAGCGTTCTTATTGCAGATACGCAGTATTTT. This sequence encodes CSVLIADTQYF.

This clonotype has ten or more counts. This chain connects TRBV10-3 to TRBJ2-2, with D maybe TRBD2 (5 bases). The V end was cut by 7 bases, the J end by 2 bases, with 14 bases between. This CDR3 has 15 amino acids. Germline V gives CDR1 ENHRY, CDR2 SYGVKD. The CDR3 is CAIKHSVDNTGELFF. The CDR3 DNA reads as TGTGCCATCAAGCATAGCGTGGACAACACCGGGGAGCTGTTTTTT.

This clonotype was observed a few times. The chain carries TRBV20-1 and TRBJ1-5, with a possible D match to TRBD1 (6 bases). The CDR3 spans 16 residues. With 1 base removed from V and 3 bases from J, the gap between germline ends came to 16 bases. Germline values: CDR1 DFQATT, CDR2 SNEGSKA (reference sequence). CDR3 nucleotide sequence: TGCAGTGCTAGAGTTCAGGGGACCCTTATCAATCAGCCCCAGCATTTT. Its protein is CSARVQGTLINQPQHF.

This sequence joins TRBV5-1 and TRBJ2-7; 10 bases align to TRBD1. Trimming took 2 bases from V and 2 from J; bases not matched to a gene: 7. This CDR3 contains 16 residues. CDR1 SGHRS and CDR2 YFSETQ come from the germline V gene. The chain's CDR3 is CASSFPPGTGAYEQYF. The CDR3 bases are TGCGCCAGCAGCTTTCCCCCCGGGACAGGGGCCTACGAGCAGTACTTC.

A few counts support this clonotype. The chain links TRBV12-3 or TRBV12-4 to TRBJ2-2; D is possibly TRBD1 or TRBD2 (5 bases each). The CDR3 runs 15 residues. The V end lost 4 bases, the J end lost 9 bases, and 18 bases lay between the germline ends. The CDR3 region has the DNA TGTGCCAGCAGTTCCCGGGACCCCGCCCACAGGGAGCTGTTTTTT. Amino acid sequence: CASSSRDPAHRELFF.

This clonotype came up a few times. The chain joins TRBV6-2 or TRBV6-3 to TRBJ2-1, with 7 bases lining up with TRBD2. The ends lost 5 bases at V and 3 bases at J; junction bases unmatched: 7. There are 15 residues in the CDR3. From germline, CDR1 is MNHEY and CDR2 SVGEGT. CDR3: CASSPPGLYYNEQFF. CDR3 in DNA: TGTGCCAGCAGTCCCCCGGGACTATACTACAATGAGCAGTTCTTC.

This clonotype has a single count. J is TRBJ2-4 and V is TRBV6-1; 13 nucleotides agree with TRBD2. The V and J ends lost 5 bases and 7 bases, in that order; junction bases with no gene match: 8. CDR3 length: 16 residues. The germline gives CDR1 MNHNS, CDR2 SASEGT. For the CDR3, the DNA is TGTGCCAGCAGTCCTTTACTAGCGGGAGGGAGGAACATTCAGTACTTC. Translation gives CASSPLLAGGRNIQYF.

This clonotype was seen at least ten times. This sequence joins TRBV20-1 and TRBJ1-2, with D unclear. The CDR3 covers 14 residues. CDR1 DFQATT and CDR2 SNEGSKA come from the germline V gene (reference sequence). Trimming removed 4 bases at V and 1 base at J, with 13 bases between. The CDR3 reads CSAKRQSRNYGYTF. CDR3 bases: TGCAGTGCTAAGAGGCAGTCCCGTAACTATGGCTACACCTTC.

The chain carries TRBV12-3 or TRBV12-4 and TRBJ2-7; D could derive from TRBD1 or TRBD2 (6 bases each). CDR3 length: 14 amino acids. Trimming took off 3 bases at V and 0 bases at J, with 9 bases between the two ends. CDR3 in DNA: TGTGCCAGCAGTTTGAGGGGGGTCTCCTACGAGCAGTACTTC. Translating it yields CASSLRGVSYEQYF.

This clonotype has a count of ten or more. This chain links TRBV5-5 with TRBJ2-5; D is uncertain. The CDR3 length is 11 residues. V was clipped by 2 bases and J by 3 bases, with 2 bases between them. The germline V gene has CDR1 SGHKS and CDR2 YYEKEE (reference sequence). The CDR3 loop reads CASSFKETQYF. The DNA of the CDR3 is TGTGCCAGCAGCTTCAAAGAGACCCAGTACTTC.

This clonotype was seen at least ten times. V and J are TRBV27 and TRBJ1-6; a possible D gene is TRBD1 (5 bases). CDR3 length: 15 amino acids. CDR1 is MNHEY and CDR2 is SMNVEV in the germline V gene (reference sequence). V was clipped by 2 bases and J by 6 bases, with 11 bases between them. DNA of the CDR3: TGTGCCAGCAGTTTAATGGGGCAGATTAATTCACCCCTCCACTTT. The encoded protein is CASSLMGQINSPLHF.

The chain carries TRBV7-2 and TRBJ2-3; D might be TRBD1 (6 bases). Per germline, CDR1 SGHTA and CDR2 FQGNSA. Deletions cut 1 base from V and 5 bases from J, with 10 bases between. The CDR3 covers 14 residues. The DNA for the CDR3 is TGTGCCAGCAGCTTAGTGAAGGGGGTAGATACGCAGTATTTT. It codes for CASSLVKGVDTQYF.

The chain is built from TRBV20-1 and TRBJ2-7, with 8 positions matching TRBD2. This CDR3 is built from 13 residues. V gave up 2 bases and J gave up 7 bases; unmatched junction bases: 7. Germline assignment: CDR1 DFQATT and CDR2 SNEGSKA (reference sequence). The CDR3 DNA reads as TGCAGTGCTAGAAGCGAGCGGGGGCTTGAGCAGTACTTC. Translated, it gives CSARSERGLEQYF.

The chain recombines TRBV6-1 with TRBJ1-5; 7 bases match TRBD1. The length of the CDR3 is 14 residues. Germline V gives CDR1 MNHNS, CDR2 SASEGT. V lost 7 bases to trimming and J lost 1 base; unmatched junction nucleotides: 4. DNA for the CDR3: TGTGCCAGCAACACAGGGGAAAGCAATCAGCCCCAGCATTTT. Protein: CASNTGESNQPQHF.

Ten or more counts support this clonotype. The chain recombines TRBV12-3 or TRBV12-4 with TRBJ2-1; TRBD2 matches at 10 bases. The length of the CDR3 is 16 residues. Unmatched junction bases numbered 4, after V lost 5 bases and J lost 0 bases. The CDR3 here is CASSLSGRTSYNEQFF. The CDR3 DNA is TGTGCCAGCAGTCTTAGCGGGAGGACCTCCTACAATGAGCAGTTCTTC.

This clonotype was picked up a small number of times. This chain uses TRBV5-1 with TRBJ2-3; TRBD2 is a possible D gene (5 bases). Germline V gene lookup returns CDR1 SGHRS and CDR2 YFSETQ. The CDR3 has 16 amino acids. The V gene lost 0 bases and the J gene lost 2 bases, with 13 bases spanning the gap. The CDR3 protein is CASSLESTRPTDTQYF. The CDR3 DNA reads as TGCGCCAGCAGCTTGGAGTCAACTAGGCCCACAGATACGCAGTATTTT.